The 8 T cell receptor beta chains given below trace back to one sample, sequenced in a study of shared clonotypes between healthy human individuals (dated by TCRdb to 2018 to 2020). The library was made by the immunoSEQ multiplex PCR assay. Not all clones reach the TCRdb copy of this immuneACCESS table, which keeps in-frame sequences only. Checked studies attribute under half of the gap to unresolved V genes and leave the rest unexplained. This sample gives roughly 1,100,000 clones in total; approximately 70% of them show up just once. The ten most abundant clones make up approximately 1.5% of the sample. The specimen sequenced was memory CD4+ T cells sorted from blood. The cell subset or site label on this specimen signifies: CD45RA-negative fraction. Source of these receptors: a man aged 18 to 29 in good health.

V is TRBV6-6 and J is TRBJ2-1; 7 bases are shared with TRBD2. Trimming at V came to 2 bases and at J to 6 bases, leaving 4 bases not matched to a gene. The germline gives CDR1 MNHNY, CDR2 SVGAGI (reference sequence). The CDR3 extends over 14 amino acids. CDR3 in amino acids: CASSYVGGSNEQFF. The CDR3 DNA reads TGTGCCAGCAGTTACGTGGGAGGGTCCAATGAGCAGTTCTTC.

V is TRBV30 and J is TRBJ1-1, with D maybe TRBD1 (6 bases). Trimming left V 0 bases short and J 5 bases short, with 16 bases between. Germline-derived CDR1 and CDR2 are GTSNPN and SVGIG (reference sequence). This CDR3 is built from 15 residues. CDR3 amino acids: CAWSVTGQKRTEAFF. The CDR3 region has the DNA TGTGCCTGGAGTGTAACAGGGCAGAAGAGGACTGAAGCTTTCTTT. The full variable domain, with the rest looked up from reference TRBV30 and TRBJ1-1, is SQTIHQWPATLVQPVGSPLSLECTVEGTSNPNLYWYRQAAGRGLQLLFYSVGIGQISSEVPQNLSASRPQDRQFILSSKKLLLSDSGFYLCAWSVTGQKRTEAFFGQGTRLTVV.

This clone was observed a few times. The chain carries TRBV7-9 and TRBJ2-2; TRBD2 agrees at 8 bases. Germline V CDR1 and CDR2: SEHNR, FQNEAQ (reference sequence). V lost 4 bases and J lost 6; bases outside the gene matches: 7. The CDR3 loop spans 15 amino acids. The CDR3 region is CASSSQGLVSGELFF. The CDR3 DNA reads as TGTGCCAGCAGCTCCCAGGGACTAGTCTCCGGGGAGCTGTTTTTT.

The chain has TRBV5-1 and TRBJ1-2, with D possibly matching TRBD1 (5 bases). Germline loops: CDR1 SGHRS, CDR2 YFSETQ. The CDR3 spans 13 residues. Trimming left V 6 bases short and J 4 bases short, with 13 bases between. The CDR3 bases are TGCGCCAGCACCCCCTCAGGGAGCTATGGCTACACCTTC. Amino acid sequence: CASTPSGSYGYTF.

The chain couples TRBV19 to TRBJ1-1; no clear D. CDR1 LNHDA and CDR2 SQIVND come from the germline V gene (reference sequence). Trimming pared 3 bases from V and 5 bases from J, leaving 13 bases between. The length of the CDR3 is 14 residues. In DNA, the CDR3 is TGTGCCAGTAGTATGATTTCGAGGACGACTGAAGCTTTCTTT. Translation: CASSMISRTTEAFF.

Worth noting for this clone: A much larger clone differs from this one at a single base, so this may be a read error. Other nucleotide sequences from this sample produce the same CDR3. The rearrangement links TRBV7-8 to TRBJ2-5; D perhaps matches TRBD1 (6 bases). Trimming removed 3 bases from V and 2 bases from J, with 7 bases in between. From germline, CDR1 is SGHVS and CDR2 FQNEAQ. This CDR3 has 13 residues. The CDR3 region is CASSFGQQETQYF. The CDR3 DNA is TGTGCCAGCAGCTTCGGACAGCAAGAGACCCAGTACTTC.

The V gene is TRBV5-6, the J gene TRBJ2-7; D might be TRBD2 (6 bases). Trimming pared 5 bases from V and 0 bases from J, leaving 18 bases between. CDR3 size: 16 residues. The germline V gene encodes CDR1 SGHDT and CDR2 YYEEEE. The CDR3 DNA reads TGTGCCAGCAGTTTTTACCTCGGGGGTCACTCCTACGAGCAGTACTTC. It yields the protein CASSFYLGGHSYEQYF.

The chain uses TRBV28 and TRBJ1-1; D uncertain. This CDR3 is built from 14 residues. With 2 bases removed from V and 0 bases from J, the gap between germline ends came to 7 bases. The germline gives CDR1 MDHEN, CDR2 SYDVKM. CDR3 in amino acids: CASSLRRLNTEAFF. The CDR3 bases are TGTGCCAGCAGTTTACGACGGTTGAACACTGAAGCTTTCTTT.